This T cell receptor beta chain was identified during a study of blood T cells in healthy people across ages. V lost 7 bases and J lost 4; bases outside the gene matches: 9. This CDR3 has 15 residues. Germline CDR1 is MNHEY and CDR2 is SVGEGT. Primed by a sample-barcoded 5' primer and a J-beta primer mix, a second PCR proceeded for about 6 to 12 cycles. Each CDR3 protein is one row after TCRdb ran MiXCR on the 5' RACE reads. This sample carries roughly 1,700,000 distinct CDR3 sequences, 25% to 30% of them seen once, and the ten largest clones take about 7.7%. The receptor was derived from a woman in her thirties in good health. Sequences were obtained from blood. The chain joins TRBV6-2 or TRBV6-3 to TRBJ2-1, with TRBD2 matching 8 bases. This CDR3 is CASNLLAEPYNEQFF. In DNA, the CDR3 is TGTGCCAGCAACCTACTAGCGGAACCTTACAATGAGCAGTTCTTC.